Reported below is one T cell receptor beta chain. Time point specified: blood 2 weeks post-SBRT. Documented treatment: 15 Gy SBRT to primary tumor, nephrectomy 4 weeks later. Clones were read by immunoSEQ multiplex PCR, and TCRdb kept only the in-frame ones, dropping some. The data contain 100,000 to 150,000 clones, about four fifths of them singletons. V was clipped by 0 bases and J by 8 bases, with 16 bases between them. The CDR3 consists of 16 residues. Germline CDR1 MGHRA, CDR2 YSYEKL. This sample was included in a study of radiation and T cells in renal cell carcinoma. The material sequenced was blood, taken from a patient whose treatment included radiotherapy and nephrectomy. This sequence originates from a man aged 50-59 years with renal cell carcinoma. The genes are TRBV4-1 and TRBJ1-4; D not certain. The CDR3 sequence is CASSQEGSVRVEKLFF. The DNA of the CDR3 is TGCGCCAGCAGCCAAGAAGGGTCGGTTCGTGTAGAAAAACTGTTTTTT.